The T cell receptor beta chain under discussion was sequenced for a study of preoperative IRX-2 immunotherapy in early breast cancer. Sequencing used immunoSEQ multiplex PCR; TCRdb keeps in-frame clones, though not all of them. The sample yields over 35,000 clones, over 85% seen once. Treatment in this sample: preoperative locoregional IRX-2 cytokine immunotherapy. Samples came from a phase Ib trial of preoperative locoregional IRX-2 cytokine immunotherapy. With 5 bases removed from V and 8 bases from J, the gap between germline ends came to 9 bases. CDR3 length equals 10 residues. Germline V CDR1 and CDR2: DFQATT, SNEGSKA (reference sequence).

The source material was tumor tissue, sampled after IRX-2 immunotherapy. The chain couples TRBV20-1 to TRBJ1-2; D is unresolved. The receptor comes from a human donor with breast cancer. The CDR3 coding sequence is TGCAGTGCTCATCAGATGGGCTACACCTTC. It is translated as CSAHQMGYTF.